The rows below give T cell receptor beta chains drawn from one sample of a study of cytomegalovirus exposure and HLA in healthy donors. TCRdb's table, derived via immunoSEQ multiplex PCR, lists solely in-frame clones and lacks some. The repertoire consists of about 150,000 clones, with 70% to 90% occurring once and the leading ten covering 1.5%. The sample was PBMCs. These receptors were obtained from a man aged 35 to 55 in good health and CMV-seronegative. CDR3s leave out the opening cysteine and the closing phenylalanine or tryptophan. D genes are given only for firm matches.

ASSTEQGSGELF,TRBV2,-,TRBJ2-2
ASSTPRGGTLATNEKLF,TRBV7-2,-,TRBJ1-4
ASSFGGIPKEQY,TRBV28,-,TRBJ2-7
ASSLDKGDLDEAF,TRBV7-9,-,TRBJ1-1
AWISGYNEQF,TRBV30,TRBD2,TRBJ2-1
ASSLAAGYEQY,TRBV5-1,-,TRBJ2-7
ASSLDYYNEQF,TRBV5-1,-,TRBJ2-1
ATDSYEQY,TRBV15,-,TRBJ2-7
ASIGNSYEQY,TRBV28,-,TRBJ2-7
AWGGGEADTQY,TRBV10-1,TRBD2,TRBJ2-3
ASSPGHSGEKLF,TRBV7-9,-,TRBJ1-4
ASSLRTSGYYNEQF,TRBV7-2,TRBD2,TRBJ2-1
ASSLEGQGLEKLF,TRBV11-2,TRBD1,TRBJ1-4
ASSVGLAGGNEQF,TRBV9,TRBD2,TRBJ2-1
ASSPTGEAETQY,TRBV7-3,-,TRBJ2-5
ASIFTGGNEQF,TRBV19,TRBD2,TRBJ2-1
ASSVSAGALTDTQY,TRBV9,TRBD2,TRBJ2-3
ASSLGPVLSGNTIY,TRBV7-9,-,TRBJ1-3